Below are 4 T cell receptor beta chains sequenced from a single sample in a study of blood T cell repertoires in COVID-19 (dated by TCRdb to about 2020). The library was built by means of the immunoSEQ multiplex PCR assay. In its TCRdb copy, this immuneACCESS table keeps in-frame sequences only and misses some clones. Where compared with another copy, unresolved V genes explain less than half of these, and the others have no known cause. This sample has under 200,000 clones in its table, and 76% of those were observed once. The ten largest clones take up 3.7% of the sample. The sample taken for sequencing was peripheral blood. Source of these receptors: a woman at least 80 years old with acute or convalescent COVID-19.

The rearrangement joins TRBV6-1 to TRBJ1-2; D uncertain. The germline CDR1 and CDR2 sequences are MNHNS and SASEGT. The CDR3 length is 14 residues. V was trimmed by 2 bases and J by 4 bases, leaving 11 bases between them. DNA of the CDR3: TGTGCCAGCAGTGAATTCCCCACAAGCTATGGCTACACCTTC. The encoded protein is CASSEFPTSYGYTF.

CDR3 in DNA: TGTGCCAGCAGTTTATACAGGGGATTCGCTTATGGCTACACCTTC. It codes for CASSLYRGFAYGYTF. The chain joins TRBV27 to TRBJ1-2, with 7 bases that match TRBD1. Trimming at V came to 1 base and at J to 5 bases, leaving 7 bases not matched to a gene. Germline values: CDR1 MNHEY, CDR2 SMNVEV (reference sequence). The CDR3 sequence is 15 residues long.

This sequence joins TRBV4-3 and TRBJ1-1; perhaps TRBD1 as D (6 bases). Germline V gene sequence: CDR1 LGHNA, CDR2 YSLEER. V shed 2 bases and J shed 4 bases, with 11 bases lying between them. This CDR3 spans 14 amino acids. The CDR3: CASSQREGGTEAFF. CDR3 DNA sequence: TGCGCCAGCAGCCAAAGGGAAGGGGGCACTGAAGCTTTCTTT.

This chain links TRBV27 with TRBJ1-1, with D maybe TRBD1 (5 bases). Trimming left V 6 bases short and J 0 bases short, with 11 bases between. In germline, CDR1 is MNHEY, CDR2 SMNVEV (reference sequence). This CDR3 comprises 14 residues. The CDR3 bases are TGTGCCAGCAGATTGGCAGGGTTGAACACTGAAGCTTTCTTT. This gives the protein CASRLAGLNTEAFF.